This T cell receptor beta chain was found in a study of T cell repertoires in cytomegalovirus infection. Per the germline V gene, CDR1 is KGHDR and CDR2 is SFDVKD. Germline trimming cut 3 bases from V and 8 bases from J; bases unmatched to any gene: 8. The CDR3 totals 15 residues. TCRdb re-called the reads through MiXCR, storing one row per CDR3 protein. Among a few hundred thousand distinct CDR3 sequences listed, 25% to 35% were seen once. Turning to this clonotype: Its antigen is as yet unknown.

The specimen was cultured PBMCs, collected from culture after CMV antigen stimulation. The V and J genes are TRBV24-1 and TRBJ2-1; TRBD2 agrees at 8 bases. The TCR was taken from a human donor in good health (CMV status not recorded). Some clones in this sample may be carry-over from other donors' samples. CDR3 amino acids: CATSDGAGVGHEQFF. DNA of the CDR3: TGTGCCACCAGTGATGGAGCGGGAGTAGGCCATGAGCAGTTCTTC.